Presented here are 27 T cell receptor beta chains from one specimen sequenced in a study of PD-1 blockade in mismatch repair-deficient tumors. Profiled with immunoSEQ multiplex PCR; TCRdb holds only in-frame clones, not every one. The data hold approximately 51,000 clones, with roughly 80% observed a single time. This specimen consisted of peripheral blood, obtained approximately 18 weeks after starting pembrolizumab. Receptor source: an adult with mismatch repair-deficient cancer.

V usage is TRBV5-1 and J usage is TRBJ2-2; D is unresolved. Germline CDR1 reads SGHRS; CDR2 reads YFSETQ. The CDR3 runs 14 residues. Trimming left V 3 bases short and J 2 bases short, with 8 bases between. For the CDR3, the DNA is TGCGCCAGCAGCTGGATCGGAAACACCGGGGAGCTGTTTTTT. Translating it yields CASSWIGNTGELFF.

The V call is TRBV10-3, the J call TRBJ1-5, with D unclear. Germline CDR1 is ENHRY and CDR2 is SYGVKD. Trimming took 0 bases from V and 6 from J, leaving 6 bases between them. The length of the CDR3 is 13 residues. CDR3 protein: CAISESGGQPQHF. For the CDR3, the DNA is TGTGCCATCAGTGAGTCGGGTGGTCAGCCCCAGCATTTT.

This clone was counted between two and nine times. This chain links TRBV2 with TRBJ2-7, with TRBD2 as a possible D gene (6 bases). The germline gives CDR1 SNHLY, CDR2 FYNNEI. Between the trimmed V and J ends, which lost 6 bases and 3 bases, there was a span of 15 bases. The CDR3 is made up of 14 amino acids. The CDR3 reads CASRVDAGFYEQYF. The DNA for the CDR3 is TGTGCCAGCAGGGTAGATGCGGGATTCTACGAGCAGTACTTC.

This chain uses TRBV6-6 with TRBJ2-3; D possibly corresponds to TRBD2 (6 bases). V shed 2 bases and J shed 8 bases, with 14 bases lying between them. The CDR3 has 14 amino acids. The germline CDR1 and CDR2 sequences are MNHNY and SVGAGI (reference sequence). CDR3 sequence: CASSYGAGPGTQYF. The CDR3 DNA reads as TGTGCCAGCAGTTACGGTGCGGGGCCCGGTACGCAGTATTTT.

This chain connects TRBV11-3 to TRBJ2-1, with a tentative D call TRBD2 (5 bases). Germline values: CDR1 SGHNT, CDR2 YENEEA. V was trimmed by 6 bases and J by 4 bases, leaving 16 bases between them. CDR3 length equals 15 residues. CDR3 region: CASSLRVPPYNEQFF. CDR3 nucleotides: TGTGCCAGCAGTTTGCGGGTGCCCCCTTACAATGAGCAGTTCTTC.

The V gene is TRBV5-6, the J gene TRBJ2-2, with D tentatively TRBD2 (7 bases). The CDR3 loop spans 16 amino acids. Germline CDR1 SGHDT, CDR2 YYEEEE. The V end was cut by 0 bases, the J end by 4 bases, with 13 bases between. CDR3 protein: CASSLAGGPSTGELFF. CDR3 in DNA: TGTGCCAGCAGCTTGGCCGGGGGGCCAAGCACCGGGGAGCTGTTTTTT.

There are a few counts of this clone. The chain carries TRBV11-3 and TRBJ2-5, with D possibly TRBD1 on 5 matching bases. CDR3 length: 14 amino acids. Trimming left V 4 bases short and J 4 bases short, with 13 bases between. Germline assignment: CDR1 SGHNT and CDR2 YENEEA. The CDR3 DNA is TGTGCCAGCAGCTCCTCAGGGCGCGCAGAGACCCAGTACTTC. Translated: CASSSSGRAETQYF.

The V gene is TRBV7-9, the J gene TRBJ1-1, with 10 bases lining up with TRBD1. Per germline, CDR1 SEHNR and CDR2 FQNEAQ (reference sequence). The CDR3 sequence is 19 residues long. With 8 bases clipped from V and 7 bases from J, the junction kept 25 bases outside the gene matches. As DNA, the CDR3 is TGTGCCAGCGGTAACCCCGCGGGACAGGGGCTTTGGGGCCCCCATGAAGCTTTCTTT. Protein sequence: CASGNPAGQGLWGPHEAFF.

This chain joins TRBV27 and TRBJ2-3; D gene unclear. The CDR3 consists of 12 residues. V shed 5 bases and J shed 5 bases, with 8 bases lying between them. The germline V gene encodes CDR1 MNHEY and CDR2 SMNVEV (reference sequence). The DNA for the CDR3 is TGTGCCAGCAGTCCCGATATAGATACGCAGTATTTT. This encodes CASSPDIDTQYF.

The CDR3 region is CAISLTGDGYTF. The CDR3 bases are TGTGCCATCAGCCTTACAGGGGACGGCTACACCTTC. The rearrangement uses TRBV10-3 and TRBJ1-2; the match to TRBD1 covers 7 bases. Germline CDR1 ENHRY, CDR2 SYGVKD. With 6 bases clipped from V and 8 bases from J, the junction kept 6 bases outside the gene matches. The CDR3 consists of 12 residues.

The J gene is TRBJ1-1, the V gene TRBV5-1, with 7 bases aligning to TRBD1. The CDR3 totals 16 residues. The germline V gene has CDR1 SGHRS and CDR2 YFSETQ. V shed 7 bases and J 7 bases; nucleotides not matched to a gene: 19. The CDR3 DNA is TGCGCCAGCGGACAAGGACAGGTTGGGACACATGGTGAAGCTTTCTTT. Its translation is CASGQGQVGTHGEAFF.

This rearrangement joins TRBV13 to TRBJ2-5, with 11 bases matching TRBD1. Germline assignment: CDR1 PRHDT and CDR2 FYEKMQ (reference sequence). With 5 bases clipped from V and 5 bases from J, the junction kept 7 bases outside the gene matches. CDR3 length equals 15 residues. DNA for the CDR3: TGTGCCAGCAGCGCCCGGACAGGGGGCTGGGAGACCCAGTACTTC. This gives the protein CASSARTGGWETQYF.

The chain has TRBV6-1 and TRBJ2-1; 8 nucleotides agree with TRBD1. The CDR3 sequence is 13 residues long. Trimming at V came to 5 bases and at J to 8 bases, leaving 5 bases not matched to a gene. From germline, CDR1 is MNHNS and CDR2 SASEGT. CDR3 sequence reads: CASSSLGQDEQFF. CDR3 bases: TGTGCCAGCAGTTCCCTGGGACAGGATGAGCAGTTCTTC.

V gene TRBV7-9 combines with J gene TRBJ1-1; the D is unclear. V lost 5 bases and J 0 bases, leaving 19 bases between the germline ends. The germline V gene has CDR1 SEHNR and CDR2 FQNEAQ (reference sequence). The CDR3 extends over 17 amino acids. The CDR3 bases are TGTGCCAGCAGCCCCGTAGGGAAAGGACTGATGAACACTGAAGCTTTCTTT. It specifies CASSPVGKGLMNTEAFF.

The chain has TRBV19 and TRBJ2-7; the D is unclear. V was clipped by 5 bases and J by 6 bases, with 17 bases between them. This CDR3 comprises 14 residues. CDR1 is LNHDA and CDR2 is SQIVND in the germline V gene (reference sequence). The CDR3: CASSPDGRVGEQYF. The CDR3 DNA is TGTGCCAGTAGTCCTGATGGCCGTGTGGGCGAGCAGTACTTC.

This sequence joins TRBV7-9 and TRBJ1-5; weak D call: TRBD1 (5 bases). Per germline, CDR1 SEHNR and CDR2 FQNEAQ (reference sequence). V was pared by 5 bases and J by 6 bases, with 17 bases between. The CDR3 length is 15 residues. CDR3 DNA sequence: TGTGCCAGCAGCGAACCGGGACCTGGCGCTCAGCCCCAGCATTTT. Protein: CASSEPGPGAQPQHF.

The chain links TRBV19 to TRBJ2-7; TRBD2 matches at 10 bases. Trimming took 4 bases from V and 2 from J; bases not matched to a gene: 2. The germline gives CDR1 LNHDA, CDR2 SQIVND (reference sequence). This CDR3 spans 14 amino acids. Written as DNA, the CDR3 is TGTGCCAGTAGTAGTACTAGCGGGACCTACGAGCAGTACTTC. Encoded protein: CASSSTSGTYEQYF.

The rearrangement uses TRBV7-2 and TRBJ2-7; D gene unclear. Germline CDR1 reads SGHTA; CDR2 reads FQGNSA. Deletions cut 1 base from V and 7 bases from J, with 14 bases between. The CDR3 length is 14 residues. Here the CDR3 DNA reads TGTGCCAGCAGCTTAGAGGGTATGCGTTCAGAGCAGTACTTC. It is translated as CASSLEGMRSEQYF.

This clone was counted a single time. The CDR3 is CASSVKFAGGAYEQFF. The CDR3 DNA reads as TGTGCCAGCAGCGTGAAGTTTGCGGGAGGGGCTTATGAGCAGTTCTTC. J is TRBJ2-1 and V is TRBV7-8, with 9 positions matching TRBD2. The V gene end was trimmed by 5 bases and the J gene end by 8 bases; junction bases not matched to a gene: 13. From germline, CDR1 is SGHVS and CDR2 FQNEAQ. CDR3 length: 16 residues.

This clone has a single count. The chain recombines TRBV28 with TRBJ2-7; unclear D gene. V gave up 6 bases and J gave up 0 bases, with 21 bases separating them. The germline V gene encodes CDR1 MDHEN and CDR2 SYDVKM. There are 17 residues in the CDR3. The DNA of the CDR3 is TGTGCCAGCAGCCCAATTTCCGTACTCAAGAGCTCCTACGAGCAGTACTTC. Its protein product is CASSPISVLKSSYEQYF.

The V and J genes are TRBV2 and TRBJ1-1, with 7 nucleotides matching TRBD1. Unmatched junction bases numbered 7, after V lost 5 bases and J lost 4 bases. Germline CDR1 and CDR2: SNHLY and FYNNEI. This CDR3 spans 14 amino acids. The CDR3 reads CASSYPGTATEAFF. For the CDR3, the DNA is TGTGCCAGCAGTTACCCCGGGACAGCCACTGAAGCTTTCTTT.

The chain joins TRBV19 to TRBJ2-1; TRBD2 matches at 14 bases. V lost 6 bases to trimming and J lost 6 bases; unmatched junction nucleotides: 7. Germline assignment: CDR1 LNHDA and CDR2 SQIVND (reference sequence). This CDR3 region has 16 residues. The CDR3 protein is CASSRLAGGPSNEQFF. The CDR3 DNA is TGTGCCAGTAGCCGACTAGCGGGAGGGCCCTCCAATGAGCAGTTCTTC.

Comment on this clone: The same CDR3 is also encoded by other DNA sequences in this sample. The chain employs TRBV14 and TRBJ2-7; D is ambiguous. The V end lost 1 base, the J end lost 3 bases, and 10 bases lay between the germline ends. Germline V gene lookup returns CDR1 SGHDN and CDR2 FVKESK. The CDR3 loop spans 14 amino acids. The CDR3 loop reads CASSQGLRNYEQYF. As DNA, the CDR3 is TGTGCCAGCAGCCAAGGGTTGCGGAACTACGAGCAGTACTTC. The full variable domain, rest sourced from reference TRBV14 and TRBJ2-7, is EAGVTQFPSHSVIEKGQTVTLRCDPISGHDNLYWYRRVMGKEIKFLLHFVKESKQDESGMPNNRFLAERTGGTYSTLKVQPAELEDSGVYFCASSQGLRNYEQYFGPGTRLTVT.

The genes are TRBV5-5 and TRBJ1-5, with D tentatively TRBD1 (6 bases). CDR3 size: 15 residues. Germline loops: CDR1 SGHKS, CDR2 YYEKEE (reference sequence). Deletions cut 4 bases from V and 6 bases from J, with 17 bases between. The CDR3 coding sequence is TGTGCCAGCAGCCCGGGAAGGGGGTCGGGTCAGCCCCAGCATTTT. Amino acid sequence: CASSPGRGSGQPQHF.

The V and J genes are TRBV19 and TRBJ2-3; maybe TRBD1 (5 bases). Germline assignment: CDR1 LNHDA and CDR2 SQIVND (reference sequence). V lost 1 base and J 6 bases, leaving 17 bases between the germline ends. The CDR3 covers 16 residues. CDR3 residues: CASSIGGLGVRDTQYF. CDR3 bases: TGTGCCAGTAGTATAGGAGGCCTAGGGGTTCGGGATACGCAGTATTTT.

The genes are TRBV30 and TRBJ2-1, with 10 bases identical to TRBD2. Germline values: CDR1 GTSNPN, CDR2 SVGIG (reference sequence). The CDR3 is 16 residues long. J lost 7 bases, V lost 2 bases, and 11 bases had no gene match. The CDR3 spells CAWSQTGLAERNEQFF. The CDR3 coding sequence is TGTGCCTGGAGTCAGACCGGACTAGCGGAGAGGAATGAGCAGTTCTTC. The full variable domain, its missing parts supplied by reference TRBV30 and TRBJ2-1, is SQTIHQWPATLVQPVGSPLSLECTVEGTSNPNLYWYRQAAGRGLQLLFYSVGIGQISSEVPQNLSASRPQDRQFILSSKKLLLSDSGFYLCAWSQTGLAERNEQFFGPGTRLTVL.

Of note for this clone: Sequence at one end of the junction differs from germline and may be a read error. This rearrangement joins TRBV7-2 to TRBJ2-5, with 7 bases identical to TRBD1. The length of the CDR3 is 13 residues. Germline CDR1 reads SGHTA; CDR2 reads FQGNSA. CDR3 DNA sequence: TGTGCCAGCAGTTTAGGGACAGTTGGGACCCAGTACTTC. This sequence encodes CASSLGTVGTQYF.